This is a list of T cell receptor beta chains from one sample in a study of T cells in Graves' hyperthyroidism and ophthalmopathy. TCRdb re-derived calls from the multiplex PCR reads in MiXCR, one entry per CDR3 protein. The table has hundreds of thousands of distinct CDR3 sequences, approximately 15% seen once. The sample consisted of blood. The origin of the receptors is a woman aged 18-30 years with Graves' hyperthyroidism. The CDR3 runs from the conserved cysteine through the conserved F or W. The D gene is left open where the match is weak. Part of the rows lack a size; the others show once, few, many or a class for expanded clones.

D gene	V gene	J gene	clone size	CDR3 DNA	CDR3 protein
TRBD2	TRBV30	TRBJ2-7	many	TGTGCCTGGAGACCGACTAGCGGGAGCTCCTACGAGCAGTACTTC	CAWRPTSGSSYEQYF
TRBD2	TRBV6-1	TRBJ2-1	few	TGTGCCAGCAGCGAGGGAGGGCCTATGAGAAATGAGCAGTTCTTC	CASSEGGPMRNEQFF
NA	TRBV11-3	TRBJ1-2	many	TGTGCCAGCAGTTATAGTGGGGGGCTGCCTGGGCATGGCTACACCTTC	CASSYSGGLPGHGYTF
TRBD1	TRBV6-1	TRBJ2-7	NA	TGTGCCAGCAGGCAAAACCCAAGACAGGGGATAGTTTACGAGCAGTACTTC	CASRQNPRQGIVYEQYF
NA	TRBV24-1	TRBJ2-3	many	TGTGCCACCAGTGATTTCCGGAGTGGGCTAGCTGGCACAGATACGCAGTATTTT	CATSDFRSGLAGTDTQYF
NA	TRBV2	TRBJ2-3	few	TGTGCCAGCAGTCCCTATCTGGGCGGGGTGATGGATACGCAGTATTTT	CASSPYLGGVMDTQYF
NA	TRBV7-8	TRBJ2-7	few	TGTGCCAGCAGCTTAGCCGCGGGCAGGGTCGACTACGAGCAGTACTTC	CASSLAAGRVDYEQYF
TRBD2	TRBV27	TRBJ2-2	NA	TGTGCCAGCAGTGAACCCAGACTAGCGGGAGCCCACACCGGGGAGCTGTTTTTT	CASSEPRLAGAHTGELFF
TRBD2	TRBV29-1	TRBJ2-5	few	TGCAGCGTTGGGGCCCGGGGAGGGGAGACCCAGTACTTC	CSVGARGGETQYF
NA	TRBV7-9	TRBJ1-1	few	TGTGCCAGCCGGGACCGATCCTCTATGAACACTGAAGCTTTCTTT	CASRDRSSMNTEAFF
TRBD2	TRBV7-8	TRBJ2-1	NA	TGTGCCAGCAGCCATTCGACTAGCGGGACGTTCTACAATGAGCAGTTCTTC	CASSHSTSGTFYNEQFF
NA	TRBV3-1	TRBJ2-1	many	TGTGCCAGCAGCCAGGGGCGGGGAGCCTACAATGAGCAGTTCTTC	CASSQGRGAYNEQFF
NA	TRBV4-1	TRBJ1-1	few	TGCGCCAGCAGCCAAGATAGCGCCGGATTCGCTTGGGCTTTCTTT	CASSQDSAGFAWAFF
NA	TRBV2	TRBJ1-2	many	TGTGCCAGCACCGGGGGCGGCTATGGCTACACCTTC	CASTGGGYGYTF
TRBD2	TRBV12-3/TRBV12-4	TRBJ2-2	many	TGTGCCAGCAGTAAACTAGCGGGAGATGGCACCGGGGAGCTGTTTTTT	CASSKLAGDGTGELFF
NA	TRBV24-1	TRBJ2-1	few	TGTGCCACCAGTGGTCCCTACCCCCACTACAATGAGCAGTTCTTC	CATSGPYPHYNEQFF
TRBD2	TRBV4-1	TRBJ2-5	few	TGCGCCAGCAGCCAAGAAAGGACTAGCGGGAGGCCAGAGACCCAGTACTTC	CASSQERTSGRPETQYF
NA	TRBV2	TRBJ1-1	NA	TGTGCCAGCAGTTTCTACGGACCTAACACTGAAGCTTTCTTT	CASSFYGPNTEAFF
NA	TRBV7-2	TRBJ2-4	NA	TGTGCCAGCAGCTTAACGGGGCAAAACATTCAGTACTTC	CASSLTGQNIQYF
TRBD1	TRBV10-3	TRBJ1-5	many	TGTGCCATCAGTGACCCCAGGGGGCTGAGTCAGCCCCAGCATTTT	CAISDPRGLSQPQHF
NA	TRBV10-3	TRBJ2-1	NA	TGTGCCATCAGTGAGTATAGGGAGTTGAATAGCAATGAGCAGTTCTTC	CAISEYRELNSNEQFF
NA	TRBV12-3/TRBV12-4	TRBJ1-1	few	TGTGCCAGCACCTCAAGCGACAGACGCGACACTGAAGCTTTCTTT	CASTSSDRRDTEAFF
NA	TRBV30	TRBJ1-2	NA	TGTGCCTGGACCAGGGCGGTCGTGGGCGGCTACACCTTC	CAWTRAVVGGYTF
NA	TRBV12-3/TRBV12-4	TRBJ2-7	NA	TGTGCCAGCACACAGGGTTACGGACTTGAGCAGTACTTC	CASTQGYGLEQYF
NA	TRBV19	TRBJ1-2	few	TGTGCCAGTAGTATAGATCCATCCAGCACCTTCGCCTATGGCTACACCTTC	CASSIDPSSTFAYGYTF
NA	TRBV2	TRBJ2-1	many	TGTGCCAGCAGTGCAATCGGGGCAGGGGATATGTCCTACAATGAGCAGTTCTTC	CASSAIGAGDMSYNEQFF
NA	TRBV20-1	TRBJ2-1	NA	TGCAGGCCTAACGACCCCTTAAAATCCTACAATGAGCAGTTCTTC	CRPNDPLKSYNEQFF
NA	TRBV3-1	TRBJ2-3	many	TGTGCCAGCAGCCCTGAGATCTGGGATTATACGCAGTATTTT	CASSPEIWDYTQYF
NA	TRBV27	TRBJ2-5	NA	TGTGCCAGCAAGCTCGGGGCATCAACTATAGAGACCCAGTACTTC	CASKLGASTIETQYF
NA	TRBV5-1	TRBJ1-3	NA	TGCGCCAGCAGCCCGGGGCCCAACCCTGGAAACACCATATATTTT	CASSPGPNPGNTIYF